This TCR beta chain originates from a study of T cell repertoires in cytomegalovirus infection. Study-wide context: It can be stated that public TCR beta signatures indicated CMV infection as well as a matching HLA type.

MiXCR, run by TCRdb on the reads, gives a single entry per CDR3 protein. The sample has fewer than 400,000 distinct CDR3 sequences, roughly 20% seen once. The length of the CDR3 is 14 residues. Unmatched junction bases numbered 7, after V lost 7 bases and J lost 3 bases. Germline CDR1 and CDR2: MDHEN and SYDVKM. The rearrangement links TRBV28 to TRBJ2-3, with 7 bases aligning to TRBD2. Material for sequencing was PBMCs. The receptor was derived from a human donor in good health (CMV status not recorded). Some clones in this sample may be carry-over from other donors' samples. CDR3 sequence: CASNSGLVTDTQYF. CDR3 DNA: TGTGCCAGCAATAGCGGGCTGGTAACAGATACGCAGTATTTT.